This TCR beta chain was identified in a study of cytomegalovirus exposure and HLA in healthy donors. Comment on this clone: The antigen is not known.

Study findings and constraints: Common viral pathogens (according to a later analysis) appeared linked to several of the most significant clusters. One later analysis reportedly identified an Asian-associated ancestry cluster that showed fewer N-insertions than the approximately 710-donor mean.

PCR employed 60 Vbeta and 13 Jbeta primers. Sequencing used immunoSEQ multiplex PCR; TCRdb keeps in-frame clones, though not all of them. The sample has approximately 170,000 clones, over 70% seen once; the top ten hold 6.5% to 8.5%. Germline loops: CDR1 MNHNS, CDR2 SASEGT. The V gene end was trimmed by 10 bases and the J gene end by 0 bases; junction bases not matched to a gene: 7. The CDR3 sequence is 14 residues long. Material for sequencing was PBMCs. This receptor was identified in a woman aged 40-49 years in good health and CMV-seropositive. V usage is TRBV6-1 and J usage is TRBJ1-1; 8 positions agree with TRBD1. This CDR3 is CATRDRFMNTEAFF. As DNA, the CDR3 is TGTGCCACCCGGGACAGGTTCATGAACACTGAAGCTTTCTTT.